This T cell receptor (beta chain) comes out of a study of memory CD8 T cells in hepatitis C reinfection. Study in general: Pre-reinfection samples were taken 55 to 20 weeks before detection.

The length of the CDR3 is 16 residues. Germline V gene sequence: CDR1 GTSNPN, CDR2 SVGIG (reference sequence). V shed 2 bases and J 7 bases; nucleotides not matched to a gene: 11. The study, taken as a whole, reports: Five or six donors were too few for definitive public clonotype conclusions.

Concerning this clone itself: Its cognate antigen is unknown.

Time point reported: pre-reinfection, 55 to 20 weeks before reinfection detection. Sorted cells were sequenced directly ex vivo without any in vitro expansion. A couple of donors provided sorted CD3+ CD8+ CD45RO- naive CD8 T cells at all three reinfection time points. Measured with immunoSEQ multiplex PCR; TCRdb has only the in-frame clones, and not every one. Of about 6,000 clones listed, approximately 92% are singletons. This chain links TRBV30 with TRBJ2-1; 10 nucleotides align to TRBD1. Sample: naive CD8+ T cells sorted from blood. The receptor was derived from a middle-aged man with hepatitis C virus infection. As DNA, the CDR3 is TGTGCCTGGAGTCCAGCCGGGACAGGGGAGCTAAATGAGCAGTTCTTC. Translated, it gives CAWSPAGTGELNEQFF.